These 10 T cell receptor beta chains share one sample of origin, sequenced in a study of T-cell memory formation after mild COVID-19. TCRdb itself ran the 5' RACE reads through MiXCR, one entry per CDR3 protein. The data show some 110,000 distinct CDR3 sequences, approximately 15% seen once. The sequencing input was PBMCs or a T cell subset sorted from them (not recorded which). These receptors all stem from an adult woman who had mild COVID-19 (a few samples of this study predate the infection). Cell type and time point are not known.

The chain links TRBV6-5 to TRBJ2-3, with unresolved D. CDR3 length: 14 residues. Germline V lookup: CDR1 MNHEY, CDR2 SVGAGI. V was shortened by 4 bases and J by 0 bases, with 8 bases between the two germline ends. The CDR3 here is CASSWRPSTDTQYF. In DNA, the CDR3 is TGTGCCAGCAGTTGGCGGCCTAGCACAGATACGCAGTATTTT.

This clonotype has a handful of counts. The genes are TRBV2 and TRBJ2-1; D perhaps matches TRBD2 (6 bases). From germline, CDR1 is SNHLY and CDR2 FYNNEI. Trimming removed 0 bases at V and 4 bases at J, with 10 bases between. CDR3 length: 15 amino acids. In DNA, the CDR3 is TGTGCCAGCAGTGAAGCGCCAGGGACTTACAATGAGCAGTTCTTC. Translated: CASSEAPGTYNEQFF.

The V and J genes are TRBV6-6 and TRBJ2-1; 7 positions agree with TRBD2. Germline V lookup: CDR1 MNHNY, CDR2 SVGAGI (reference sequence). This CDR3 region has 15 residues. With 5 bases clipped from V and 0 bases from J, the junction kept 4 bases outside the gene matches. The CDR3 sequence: CASSLAESSYNEQFF. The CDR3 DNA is TGTGCCAGCAGTCTAGCGGAAAGCTCCTACAATGAGCAGTTCTTC.

CDR3 residues: CASRPNEDSSPDTQYF. In DNA form, the CDR3 reads TGTGCCAGCAGACCCAACGAGGACTCTTCCCCAGATACGCAGTATTTT. V is TRBV7-9 and J is TRBJ2-3; the D gene is possibly TRBD2 (5 bases). This CDR3 has 16 amino acids. Trimming removed 6 bases at V and 4 bases at J, with 20 bases between. The germline gives CDR1 SEHNR, CDR2 FQNEAQ (reference sequence).

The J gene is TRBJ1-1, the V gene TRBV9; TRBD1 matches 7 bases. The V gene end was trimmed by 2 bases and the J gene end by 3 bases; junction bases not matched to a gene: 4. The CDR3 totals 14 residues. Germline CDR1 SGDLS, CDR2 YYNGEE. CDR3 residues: CASSVGTAYTEAFF. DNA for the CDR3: TGTGCCAGCAGCGTTGGGACAGCCTACACTGAAGCTTTCTTT.

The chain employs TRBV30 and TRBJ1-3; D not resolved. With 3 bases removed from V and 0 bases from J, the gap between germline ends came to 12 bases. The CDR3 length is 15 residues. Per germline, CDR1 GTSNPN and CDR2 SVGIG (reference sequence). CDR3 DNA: TGTGCCTGGAGCCCCTTGGGTCCCTCTGGAAACACCATATATTTT. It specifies CAWSPLGPSGNTIYF.

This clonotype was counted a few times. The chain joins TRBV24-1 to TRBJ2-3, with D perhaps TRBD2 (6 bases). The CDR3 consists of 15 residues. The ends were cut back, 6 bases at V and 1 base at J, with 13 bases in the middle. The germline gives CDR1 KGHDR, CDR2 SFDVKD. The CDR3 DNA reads TGTGCCACCAGTCCACGGTGGGAGGGCACAGATACGCAGTATTTT. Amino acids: CATSPRWEGTDTQYF.

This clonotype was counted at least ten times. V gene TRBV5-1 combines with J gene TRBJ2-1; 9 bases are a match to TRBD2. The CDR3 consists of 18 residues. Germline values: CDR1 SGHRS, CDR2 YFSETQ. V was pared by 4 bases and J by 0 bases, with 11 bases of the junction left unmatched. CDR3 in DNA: TGCGCCAGCAGCGGGTTGGTAGCGGGAGCCCCCTCCTACAATGAGCAGTTCTTC. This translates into CASSGLVAGAPSYNEQFF.

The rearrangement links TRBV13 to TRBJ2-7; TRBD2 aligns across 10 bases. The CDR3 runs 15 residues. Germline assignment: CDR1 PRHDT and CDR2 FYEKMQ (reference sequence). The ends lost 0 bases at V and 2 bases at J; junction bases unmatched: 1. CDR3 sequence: CASSLGLAGPYEQYF. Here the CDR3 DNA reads TGTGCCAGCAGCTTAGGACTAGCGGGGCCCTACGAGCAGTACTTC.

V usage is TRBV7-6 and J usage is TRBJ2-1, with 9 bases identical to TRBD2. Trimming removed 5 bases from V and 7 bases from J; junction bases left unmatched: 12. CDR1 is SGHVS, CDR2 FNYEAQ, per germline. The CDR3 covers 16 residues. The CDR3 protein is CASSQEIAGVSNEQFF. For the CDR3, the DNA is TGTGCCAGCAGCCAAGAGATAGCGGGAGTGTCTAATGAGCAGTTCTTC.